The 26 T cell receptor beta chains listed next were all sequenced from one sample in a study of shared clonotypes between healthy human individuals. TCRdb's table, derived via immunoSEQ multiplex PCR, lists solely in-frame clones and lacks some. Of a few hundred thousand clones listed, around 79% are singletons. Material for sequencing was PBMCs. Receptors originate from a woman aged 40 to 50 in good health. Some clones in this sample may be carry-over from other donors' samples.

This clone was picked up a small number of times. This sequence joins TRBV7-3 and TRBJ2-1; D unresolved. This CDR3 is built from 13 residues. CDR1 is SGHTA, CDR2 FQGTGA, per germline. With 5 bases removed from V and 6 bases from J, the gap between germline ends came to 11 bases. The CDR3, as DNA: TGTGCCAGCAGCCCCGCCGGCGGCAATGAGCAGTTCTTC. It codes for CASSPAGGNEQFF.

The CDR3: CASSYTSGQETQYF. For the CDR3, the DNA is TGTGCCAGCAGCTATACTAGCGGGCAAGAGACCCAGTACTTC. The V and J genes are TRBV7-2 and TRBJ2-5; 9 bases map to TRBD2. The germline V gene has CDR1 SGHTA and CDR2 FQGNSA. J lost 2 bases, V lost 4 bases, and 2 bases had no gene match. The CDR3 is 14 residues long.

This chain uses TRBV30 with TRBJ2-7; D is perhaps TRBD2 (6 bases). CDR3 length: 17 amino acids. Germline CDR1 is GTSNPN and CDR2 is SVGIG (reference sequence). V lost 1 base and J 0 bases, leaving 19 bases between the germline ends. CDR3 residues: CAWSGPVGSGYSYEQYF. The CDR3 DNA follows: TGTGCCTGGAGTGGCCCCGTTGGGAGCGGGTACTCCTACGAGCAGTACTTC.

This chain joins TRBV5-6 and TRBJ2-1; 14 bases align to TRBD2. There are 18 residues in the CDR3. CDR1 is SGHDT and CDR2 is YYEEEE in the germline V gene. V trimming: 0 bases; J trimming: 4 bases; junction bases outside the gene matches: 6. The CDR3 DNA reads as TGTGCCAGCAGCTTGGGTGGGACTAGCGGGAGTGTTTACAATGAGCAGTTCTTC. Encoded protein: CASSLGGTSGSVYNEQFF.

The CDR3 here is CASSSPLGLAADTQYF. CDR3 in DNA: TGTGCCAGCAGTTCCCCCCTCGGTTTAGCGGCAGATACGCAGTATTTT. The chain employs TRBV6-5 and TRBJ2-3; D possibly corresponds to TRBD2 (6 bases). Trimming took off 4 bases at V and 4 bases at J, with 18 bases between the two ends. The germline V gene has CDR1 MNHEY and CDR2 SVGAGI. The CDR3 length is 16 residues.

This clone came up many times. The chain carries TRBV4-2 and TRBJ1-4, with a tentative D call TRBD1 (6 bases). V lost 3 bases, J lost 7 bases, and 9 bases lay in between. The CDR3 extends over 13 amino acids. Germline V gene sequence: CDR1 LGHNA, CDR2 YNFKEQ. In DNA form, the CDR3 reads TGTGCCAGCAGCCAGGACAGCCTTGAAAAACTGTTTTTT. Translation gives CASSQDSLEKLFF.

This chain uses TRBV5-4 with TRBJ1-6; 7 bases agree with TRBD1. Germline CDR1 reads SGHNT; CDR2 reads YYREEE (reference sequence). The CDR3 loop spans 17 amino acids. The V gene end was trimmed by 0 bases and the J gene end by 7 bases; junction bases not matched to a gene: 10. The CDR3 sequence: CASSLDGITGVNSPLHF. The CDR3 DNA follows: TGTGCCAGCAGCTTGGACGGGATTACAGGGGTCAATTCACCCCTCCACTTT. Based on the CDR3 plus reference TRBV5-4 and TRBJ1-6, the full variable domain is ETGVTQSPTHLIKTRGQQVTLRCSSQSGHNTVSWYQQALGQGPQFIFQYYREEENGRGNFPPRFSGLQFPNYSSELNVNALELDDSALYLCASSLDGITGVNSPLHFGNGTRLTVT.

Here the CDR3 DNA reads TGTGCCAGCAGCTTGGCCGGGGGTCCAGATACGCAGTATTTT. It is translated as CASSLAGGPDTQYF. The chain carries TRBV5-5 and TRBJ2-3, with D possibly being TRBD2 (6 bases). Germline V gene sequence: CDR1 SGHKS, CDR2 YYEKEE (reference sequence). The V and J ends lost 0 bases and 4 bases respectively, with 9 bases between them. The CDR3 spans 14 residues.

The chain is built from TRBV2 and TRBJ2-3, with TRBD1 matching over 9 bases. V lost 7 bases and J lost 3; bases outside the gene matches: 8. The germline CDR1 and CDR2 sequences are SNHLY and FYNNEI. This CDR3 contains 15 residues. DNA for the CDR3: TGTGCCAGCAACAATGACAGGGGGAGAACAGATACGCAGTATTTT. This translates into CASNNDRGRTDTQYF.

About this clone itself: Lacking the conserved final phenylalanine or tryptophan, this CDR3 likely reflects a read error. The V and J genes are TRBV27 and TRBJ1-1; D is ambiguous. This CDR3 contains 16 residues. The germline CDR1 and CDR2 sequences are MNHEY and SMNVEV (reference sequence). Trimming stripped 4 bases from V and 11 bases from J, with 26 bases between. CDR3 in amino acids: CASSSSVGRERLEAFL. The DNA of the CDR3 is TGTGCCAGCAGTTCAAGCGTCGGGCGGGAACGGTTAGAGGCTTTCCTT.

This chain joins TRBV18 and TRBJ1-1, with D hard to call. Germline V gives CDR1 KGHSH, CDR2 LQKENI. The length of the CDR3 is 14 residues. Trimming cost V 2 bases and J 4 bases, with 11 bases left between them. CDR3 DNA sequence: TGTGCCAGCTCACCAACCCGAGGGTCCACTGAAGCTTTCTTT. It specifies CASSPTRGSTEAFF.

The J gene is TRBJ2-6, the V gene TRBV18; D is unclear. The germline V gene has CDR1 KGHSH and CDR2 LQKENI. This CDR3 is built from 17 residues. Between the trimmed V and J ends, which lost 0 bases and 0 bases, there was a span of 9 bases. CDR3 coding DNA: TGTGCCAGCTCACCACCGGGTATGAGCTCTGGGGCCAACGTCCTGACTTTC. Its translation is CASSPPGMSSGANVLTF.

This clone is a singleton in its sample. This chain's CDR3 is CASLSATSGRGNEQFF. CDR3 DNA: TGTGCCAGCCTCTCGGCAACTAGCGGGAGGGGGAATGAGCAGTTCTTC. The rearrangement joins TRBV2 to TRBJ2-1; 13 nucleotides agree with TRBD2. Germline V gives CDR1 SNHLY, CDR2 FYNNEI. The CDR3 sequence is 16 residues long. V shed 8 bases, J shed 7 bases, and the junction held 11 bases outside the gene matches.

This clone was recorded a few times. V is TRBV5-1 and J is TRBJ2-7, with a tentative D call TRBD1 (5 bases). The ends were cut back, 0 bases at V and 11 bases at J, with 15 bases in the middle. CDR1 and CDR2 (germline): SGHRS, YFSETQ. CDR3 size: 13 residues. CDR3 sequence: CASSLESQDVKYF. The CDR3 region has the DNA TGCGCCAGCAGCTTGGAATCACAGGACGTTAAGTACTTC.

V is TRBV27 and J is TRBJ2-1; a weak D match, TRBD2 (5 bases). V was trimmed by 5 bases and J by 2 bases, leaving 19 bases between them. The CDR3 is 17 residues long. Looked up from germline, CDR1 is MNHEY and CDR2 is SMNVEV (reference sequence). This chain's CDR3 is CASSPEPGFLPYNEQFF. The CDR3 DNA is TGTGCCAGCAGTCCCGAGCCGGGATTCTTACCCTACAATGAGCAGTTCTTC.

V usage is TRBV9 and J usage is TRBJ1-2; 8 positions agree with TRBD1. J was trimmed by 3 bases and V by 0 bases; bases with no gene match: 4. This CDR3 spans 15 amino acids. Germline CDR1 reads SGDLS; CDR2 reads YYNGEE. CDR3 nucleotide sequence: TGTGCCAGCAGCGTAGAGGGACAGGAGGACTATGGCTACACCTTC. Protein sequence: CASSVEGQEDYGYTF.

V and J are TRBV7-9 and TRBJ2-7; tentatively, D is TRBD2 (6 bases). Germline V gene data show CDR1 as SEHNR and CDR2 as FQNEAQ (reference sequence). The ends were cut back, 1 base at V and 5 bases at J, with 15 bases in the middle. This CDR3 is 15 amino acids long. CDR3 sequence: CASSLVRPSGDEQYF. The CDR3, as DNA: TGTGCCAGCAGCTTAGTACGCCCTTCGGGGGACGAGCAGTACTTC.

The chain uses TRBV18 and TRBJ2-7; D remains unclear. Germline CDR1 and CDR2: KGHSH and LQKENI. Deletions cut 2 bases from V and 6 bases from J, with 26 bases between. This CDR3 spans 18 amino acids. The CDR3: CASSPSGGIDWGILEQYF. CDR3 coding DNA: TGTGCCAGCTCACCATCGGGTGGGATAGACTGGGGTATCCTCGAGCAGTACTTC. The entire variable domain, with the rest obtained from reference TRBV18 and TRBJ2-7, is as follows: NAGVMQNPRHLVRRRGQEARLRCSPMKGHSHVYWYRQLPEEGLKFMVYLQKENIIDESGMPKERFSAEFPKEGPSILRIQQVVRGDSAAYFCASSPSGGIDWGILEQYFGPGTRLTVT.

The rearrangement uses TRBV5-1 and TRBJ2-7, with D perhaps matching TRBD1 (5 bases). The germline gives CDR1 SGHRS, CDR2 YFSETQ. Trimming removed 7 bases from V and 4 bases from J, with 12 bases in between. The CDR3 length is 12 residues. The CDR3 bases are TGCGCCAGCGGGGCGACTGCGTACGAGCAGTACTTC. Amino acid sequence: CASGATAYEQYF.

This clone has at least ten counts. The sample has other DNA sequences that encode this CDR3 too. This chain joins TRBV7-2 and TRBJ2-3; D gene unclear. CDR3 length equals 14 residues. Trimming stripped 2 bases from V and 1 base from J, with 7 bases between. CDR1 is SGHTA and CDR2 is FQGNSA in the germline V gene. The CDR3 bases are TGTGCCAGCAGCTTATCCAGCGGCACAGATACGCAGTATTTT. Translating it yields CASSLSSGTDTQYF.

The chain uses TRBV6-1 and TRBJ2-7, with D possibly TRBD1 on 6 matching bases. Deletions cut 6 bases from V and 3 bases from J, with 15 bases between. The CDR3 totals 14 residues. Germline assignment: CDR1 MNHNS and CDR2 SASEGT. The DNA for the CDR3 is TGTGCCAGCAGGGGGACGACAGGCCGCTACGAGCAGTACTTC. Protein product: CASRGTTGRYEQYF.

The gene calls are TRBV29-1 and TRBJ1-5; the D is unclear. This CDR3 is 12 amino acids long. Trimming pared 4 bases from V and 6 bases from J, leaving 10 bases between. Germline V CDR1 and CDR2: SQVTM, ANQGSEA. Here the CDR3 DNA reads TGCAGCGTTGCGGGGTTTGGTCAGCCCCAGCATTTT. As protein: CSVAGFGQPQHF.

This chain connects TRBV6-4 to TRBJ2-2, with D possibly matching TRBD2 (5 bases). V shed 0 bases and J shed 3 bases, with 8 bases lying between them. The CDR3 sequence is 15 residues long. Germline V CDR1 and CDR2: MRHNA, SNTAGT. The CDR3 loop is CASSDSERHTGELFF. In DNA, the CDR3 is TGTGCCAGCAGTGACTCTGAGCGGCACACCGGGGAGCTGTTTTTT.

The genes are TRBV5-1 and TRBJ2-3, with D unclear. This CDR3 is 14 amino acids long. Between the trimmed V and J ends, which lost 0 bases and 2 bases, there was a span of 7 bases. CDR1 SGHRS and CDR2 YFSETQ come from the germline V gene. The CDR3 region is CASSLAINTDTQYF. Here the CDR3 DNA reads TGCGCCAGCAGCTTGGCGATAAACACAGATACGCAGTATTTT.

DNA of the CDR3: TGTGCCGGTACCCGGACTAGCGGGAGTAATGAGCAGTTCTTC. Translating it yields CAGTRTSGSNEQFF. The chain employs TRBV19 and TRBJ2-1; 13 nucleotides line up with TRBD2. V trimming: 11 bases; J trimming: 7 bases; junction bases outside the gene matches: 8. Germline CDR1 reads LNHDA; CDR2 reads SQIVND (reference sequence). This CDR3 region has 14 residues.

Points on this clone: Mismatch with germline at one junction end may stem from a read error. The rearrangement links TRBV7-3 to TRBJ2-2, with D unresolved. Looked up from germline, CDR1 is SGHTA and CDR2 is FQGTGA. The CDR3 runs 13 residues. The CDR3 DNA reads as TGTGCCAGCAGCCTAACCCTAGACGGGGAGCTGTTTTTT. It specifies CASSLTLDGELFF.